The clone carrying this T cell receptor beta chain was seen repeatedly, ten times or more. The target antigen is unknown. V was pared by 7 bases and J by 2 bases, with 19 bases between. The CDR3 runs to 16 residues. These data come from a study of tumor-infiltrating lymphocytes in primary liver carcinoma. In the study overall: The tumors ranged from about 4.2 to 11 cm across and fell within stage T1-T3 N0M0. Points from the study as a whole: Lower overlap was observed for tumor-adjacent and tumor-blood pairs relative to tumor region pairs.

RNA isolated from unsorted whole blood supplied the blood RNA, with germline DNA also extracted. TCR beta cDNA came from roughly 0.45 ug total RNA, primed with a constant-region primer. Sequencing libraries for TCR beta derived from three nested multiplex PCR rounds that used slightly modified ARM-PCR. Running 10 cycles apiece, the first two PCR rounds relied on TRBV1-TRBV30 forward primers together with a C-beta reverse primer. MiXCR, applied by TCRdb to the multiplex PCR reads, yields one record per CDR3 protein. The sample includes roughly 330,000 distinct CDR3 sequences, around three fifths seen only once; the top ten take approximately 5.9%.

The sample was peripheral blood. This receptor was taken from a middle-aged man with primary liver carcinoma and hepatitis B virus infection. The V and J genes are TRBV12-3 or TRBV12-4 and TRBJ2-3; D gene ambiguous. This chain's CDR3 is CASTPVVVFDTDTQYF. The CDR3 bases are TGTGCCAGCACCCCCGTCGTGGTGTTTGACACAGATACGCAGTATTTT.